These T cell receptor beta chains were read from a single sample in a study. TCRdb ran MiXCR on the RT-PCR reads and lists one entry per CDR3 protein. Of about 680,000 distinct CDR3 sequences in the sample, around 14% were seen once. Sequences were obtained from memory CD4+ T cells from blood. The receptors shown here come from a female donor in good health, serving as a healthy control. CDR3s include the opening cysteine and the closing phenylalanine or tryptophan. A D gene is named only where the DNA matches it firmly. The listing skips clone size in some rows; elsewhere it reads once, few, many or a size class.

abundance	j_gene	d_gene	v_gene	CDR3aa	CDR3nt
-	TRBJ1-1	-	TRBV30	CAWSVRVDTEAFF	TGTGCCTGGAGTGTCAGGGTTGACACTGAAGCTTTCTTT
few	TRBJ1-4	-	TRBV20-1	CSANEQGYNEKLFF	TGCAGTGCTAACGAACAGGGATATAATGAAAAACTGTTTTTT
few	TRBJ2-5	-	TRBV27	CASRGGEETQYF	TGTGCCAGCCGCGGTGGGGAAGAGACCCAGTACTTC
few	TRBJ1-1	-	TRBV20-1	CSARGGGGNTEAFF	TGCAGTGCTAGAGGGGGGGGGGGGAACACTGAAGCTTTCTTT
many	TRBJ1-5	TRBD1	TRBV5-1	CASSSTGGGNQPQHF	TGCGCCAGCAGCTCGACAGGGGGAGGGAATCAGCCCCAGCATTTT
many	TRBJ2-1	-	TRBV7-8	CASSHPGLLNEQFF	TGTGCCAGCAGCCACCCGGGACTCCTCAATGAGCAGTTCTTC
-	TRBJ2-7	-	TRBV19	CASSAGDRPYEQYF	TGTGCCAGTAGTGCCGGGGACCGACCCTACGAGCAGTACTTC
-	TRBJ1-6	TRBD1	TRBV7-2	CASSLGQGTNSPLHF	TGTGCCAGCAGCTTAGGACAGGGGACTAATTCACCCCTCCACTTT
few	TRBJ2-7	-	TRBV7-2	CASSLEWGHYEQYF	TGTGCCAGCAGCCTAGAGTGGGGGCATTACGAGCAGTACTTC
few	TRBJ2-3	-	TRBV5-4	CASSLASLNTDTQYF	TGTGCCAGCAGCTTGGCCTCCCTGAACACAGATACGCAGTATTTT
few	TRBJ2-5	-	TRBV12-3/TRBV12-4	CASSPSSRETQYF	TGTGCCAGCAGCCCTAGCAGTAGAGAGACCCAGTACTTC
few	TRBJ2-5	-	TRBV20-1	CSARVRGDSLQETQYF	TGCAGTGCTAGAGTTAGGGGGGACAGCCTCCAAGAGACCCAGTACTTC
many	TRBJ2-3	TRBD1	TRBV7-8	CASSMGQDTDTQYF	TGTGCCAGCAGCATGGGACAGGACACAGATACGCAGTATTTT
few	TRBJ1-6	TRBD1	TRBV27	CASSPNPRTGNNSPLHF	TGTGCCAGCAGTCCGAACCCAAGGACAGGAAATAATTCACCCCTCCACTTT